The clone carrying this TCR beta chain was recorded at least ten times. What it recognizes is unknown. TCRdb re-derived calls from the reads in MiXCR, one entry per CDR3 protein. The profile shows 300,000 or so distinct CDR3 sequences, roughly 24% of them singletons. Germline V gene lookup returns CDR1 MGHRA and CDR2 YSYEKL. V lost 0 bases and J lost 8, with 13 bases in between. The CDR3 contains 14 residues. This specimen comes from a study of T cell repertoires in cytomegalovirus infection. General observations from the study: Summed frequency of shared TCR beta families picked out CMV carriers who also had the relevant HLA. Ex vivo, HLA-C-restricted CMV-specific TCR beta clonotypes prevailed over the rest of the response.

The J gene is TRBJ1-1, the V gene TRBV4-1; possible D gene TRBD1, 6 bases. The source material was PBMCs. This clonotype originated in a human donor in good health (CMV status not recorded). Some clones in this sample may be carry-over from other donors' samples. The CDR3 here is CASSQEGAEVEAFF. The CDR3 nucleotides read TGCGCCAGCAGCCAAGAGGGGGCGGAGGTAGAAGCTTTCTTT.